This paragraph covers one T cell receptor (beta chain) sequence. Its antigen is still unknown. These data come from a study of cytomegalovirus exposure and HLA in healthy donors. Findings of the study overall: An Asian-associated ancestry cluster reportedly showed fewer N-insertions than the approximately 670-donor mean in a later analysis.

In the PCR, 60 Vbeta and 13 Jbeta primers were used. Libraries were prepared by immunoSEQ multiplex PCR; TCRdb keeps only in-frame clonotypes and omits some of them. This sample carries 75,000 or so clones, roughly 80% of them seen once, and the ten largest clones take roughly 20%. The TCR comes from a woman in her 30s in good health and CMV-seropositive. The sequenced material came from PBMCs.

CDR3 sequence reads: CATSRERQVAYEQYF. The CDR3 DNA reads TGTGCCACCAGCAGAGAAAGACAGGTCGCCTACGAGCAGTACTTC. This rearrangement joins TRBV15 to TRBJ2-7; D might be TRBD1 (6 bases). The germline CDR1 and CDR2 sequences are LNHNV and YYDKDF (reference sequence). There are 15 residues in the CDR3. Trimming cost V 0 bases and J 2 bases, with 11 bases left between them.